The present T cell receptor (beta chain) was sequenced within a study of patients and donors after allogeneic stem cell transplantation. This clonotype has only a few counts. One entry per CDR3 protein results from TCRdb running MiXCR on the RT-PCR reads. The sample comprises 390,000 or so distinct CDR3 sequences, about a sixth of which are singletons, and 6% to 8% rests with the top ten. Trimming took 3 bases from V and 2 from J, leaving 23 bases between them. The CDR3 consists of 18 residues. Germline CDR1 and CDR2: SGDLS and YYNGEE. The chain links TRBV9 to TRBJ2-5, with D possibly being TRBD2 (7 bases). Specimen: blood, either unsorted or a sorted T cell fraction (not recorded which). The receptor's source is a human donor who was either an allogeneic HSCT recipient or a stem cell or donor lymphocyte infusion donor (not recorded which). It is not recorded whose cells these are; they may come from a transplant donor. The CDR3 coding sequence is TGTGCCAGCAGCGCACAGGGACTACGCCGGACGGGTCAAGAGACCCAGTACTTC. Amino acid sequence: CASSAQGLRRTGQETQYF.